These 25 T cell receptor beta chains were sequenced from one sample in a study of shared clonotypes between healthy human individuals. TCRdb keeps only in-frame clones here, not all; method: immunoSEQ multiplex PCR. The sample carries hundreds of thousands of clones, less than 85% recorded once. The sequenced sample was memory CD4+ T cells sorted from blood. Documented subset: CD45RA-negative fraction. These receptors were taken from a woman aged 25 to 45 in good health.

This sequence joins TRBV19 and TRBJ2-1; the match to TRBD1 covers 8 bases. The ends lost 6 bases at V and 0 bases at J; junction bases unmatched: 4. CDR1 is LNHDA, CDR2 SQIVND, per germline (reference sequence). The CDR3 covers 15 residues. Here the CDR3 reads CASSQTGGSYNEQFF. The CDR3 bases are TGTGCCAGTAGCCAAACAGGGGGCTCCTACAATGAGCAGTTCTTC.

This clone was detected only a few times. The rearrangement joins TRBV4-1 to TRBJ2-5; D call uncertain. The CDR3 spans 14 residues. CDR1 and CDR2 (germline): MGHRA, YSYEKL. The germline V and J ends were trimmed by 3 bases and 7 bases, with 15 bases remaining between them. The CDR3 protein is CASSQGGGLGTQYF. CDR3 sequence (DNA): TGCGCCAGCAGCCAGGGTGGCGGCCTGGGGACCCAGTACTTC.

V usage is TRBV7-9 and J usage is TRBJ2-5, with D perhaps assigned TRBD1 or TRBD2 (6 bases each). CDR3 size: 16 residues. Germline V lookup: CDR1 SEHNR, CDR2 FQNEAQ (reference sequence). Trimming removed 0 bases from V and 5 bases from J, with 16 bases in between. CDR3 sequence (DNA): TGTGCCAGCAGCTTAGCGCGGAGGGGGAATCGGGAGACCCAGTACTTC. Residues: CASSLARRGNRETQYF.

V and J are TRBV27 and TRBJ2-7; D may match TRBD1 or TRBD2 (5 bases each). Per germline, CDR1 MNHEY and CDR2 SMNVEV (reference sequence). The CDR3 consists of 13 residues. The V and J ends lost 5 bases and 5 bases respectively, with 13 bases between them. The CDR3 spells CASSDRGPDEQYF. In nucleotides, the CDR3 is TGTGCCAGCAGTGACCGGGGACCCGACGAGCAGTACTTC.

J is TRBJ1-5 and V is TRBV19; 8 bases line up with TRBD1. This CDR3 comprises 13 residues. With 9 bases clipped from V and 7 bases from J, the junction kept 8 bases outside the gene matches. Germline CDR1 LNHDA, CDR2 SQIVND (reference sequence). The DNA of the CDR3 is TGTGCCAGCGGACAGGGTCGAGGGCAGCCCCAGCATTTT. Translating gives CASGQGRGQPQHF.

The chain recombines TRBV7-9 with TRBJ2-3, with D unclear. CDR1 SEHNR and CDR2 FQNEAQ come from the germline V gene (reference sequence). The V and J ends lost 2 bases and 2 bases respectively, with 14 bases between them. The CDR3 loop spans 16 amino acids. CDR3 DNA: TGTGCCAGCAGCTTAAGTCGTTCGGCAGACACAGATACGCAGTATTTT. Protein: CASSLSRSADTDTQYF.

The V gene is TRBV5-1, the J gene TRBJ1-1, with TRBD1 as a possible D gene (6 bases). Per germline, CDR1 SGHRS and CDR2 YFSETQ. Trimming removed 0 bases at V and 7 bases at J, with 19 bases between. CDR3 length: 16 amino acids. The DNA for the CDR3 is TGCGCCAGCAGCTTGGTGGGGGGCACTCAGGAGATTGAAGCTTTCTTT. It specifies CASSLVGGTQEIEAFF.

Comment on this clone: A far larger clone is only one base removed, so a read error is likely. This CDR3 is also generated by other DNA sequences in the sample. The rearrangement joins TRBV2 to TRBJ1-5; D remains ambiguous. This CDR3 is 11 amino acids long. With 6 bases removed from V and 4 bases from J, the gap between germline ends came to 4 bases. Germline assignment: CDR1 SNHLY and CDR2 FYNNEI. CDR3 residues: CASSLNQPQHF. DNA of the CDR3: TGTGCCAGCAGCTTGAATCAGCCCCAGCATTTT.

The V and J genes are TRBV25-1 and TRBJ2-7; D unresolved. With 3 bases removed from V and 4 bases from J, the gap between germline ends came to 7 bases. The CDR3 runs to 12 residues. CDR1 and CDR2 from the germline V gene are MGHDK and SYGVNS. The CDR3 nucleotides read TGTGCCAGCAGTGATAGCAGTTACGAGCAGTACTTC. Translation: CASSDSSYEQYF.

This rearrangement joins TRBV6-5 to TRBJ2-7; TRBD1 matches 12 bases. The CDR3 runs to 14 residues. Germline assignment: CDR1 MNHEY and CDR2 SVGAGI. The ends lost 5 bases at V and 6 bases at J; junction bases unmatched: 5. Written as DNA, the CDR3 is TGTGCCAGCAGTCCACCGGGACAGGGGGCCGAGCAGTACTTC. It encodes CASSPPGQGAEQYF.

The V call is TRBV12-2, the J call TRBJ2-3; TRBD2 is the table's D call and was not checked against the DNA. TRBV12-2 is reported as a pseudogene. This CDR3 is built from 16 residues. CDR3 protein: CASRPRTSGRADTQYF. The CDR3, as DNA: TGTGCAAGTCGCCCCCGGACTAGCGGGAGAGCAGATACGCAGTATTTT.

The chain joins TRBV5-1 to TRBJ2-5; 15 nucleotides agree with TRBD2. J was trimmed by 7 bases and V by 0 bases; bases with no gene match: 10. Germline V gene data show CDR1 as SGHRS and CDR2 as YFSETQ. The CDR3 is 18 amino acids. The CDR3: CASSLAGLAGGQDLTQYF. DNA of the CDR3: TGCGCCAGCAGCTTGGCGGGACTAGCGGGAGGTCAAGACTTGACCCAGTACTTC.

In its sample, this clone was seen once. For the CDR3, the DNA is TGTGCCAGCAGGGTGACAGGGGGCGCCACCGGGGAGCTGTTTTTT. As protein: CASRVTGGATGELFF. The genes are TRBV2 and TRBJ2-2; 10 nucleotides line up with TRBD1. CDR1 and CDR2 from the germline V gene are SNHLY and FYNNEI. The J segment lost 4 bases and the V segment lost 6 bases, leaving 5 bases of the junction unmatched. This CDR3 has 15 amino acids.

As to this clone: A much larger clone lies a single base off, so this may be a read error. The sample contains more than one DNA sequence encoding this CDR3. This rearrangement joins TRBV5-1 to TRBJ2-2; the match to TRBD1 covers 7 bases. J gave up 5 bases and V 3 bases, and 4 bases lay outside the gene matches. Germline assignment: CDR1 SGHRS and CDR2 YFSETQ. The CDR3 runs 14 residues. CDR3 loop: CASSWGTATGELFF. The CDR3 DNA sequence: TGCGCCAGCAGCTGGGGGACAGCTACCGGGGAGCTGTTTTTT.

V is TRBV7-2 and J is TRBJ1-5, with D tentatively TRBD1 (5 bases). Trimming pared 7 bases from V and 1 base from J, leaving 17 bases between. CDR3 length equals 16 residues. The germline gives CDR1 SGHTA, CDR2 FQGNSA. CDR3 sequence reads: CASTLGGAGSNQPQHF. In nucleotides, the CDR3 is TGTGCCAGCACCTTGGGAGGGGCCGGGAGCAATCAGCCCCAGCATTTT.

The sample holds many counts of this clone. The rearrangement links TRBV27 to TRBJ2-1; D call uncertain. The CDR3 is made up of 15 amino acids. CDR1 and CDR2 from the germline V gene are MNHEY and SMNVEV (reference sequence). V was shortened by 5 bases and J by 3 bases, with 14 bases between the two germline ends. This CDR3 is CASSPLVGDYNEQFF. CDR3 DNA sequence: TGTGCCAGCAGTCCCCTGGTTGGAGACTACAATGAGCAGTTCTTC.

This chain links TRBV4-2 with TRBJ2-7; possibly TRBD1 or TRBD2 for D (5 bases each). V dropped 0 bases and J dropped 1 base, with 13 bases sitting between them. CDR3 size: 16 residues. Germline assignment: CDR1 LGHNA and CDR2 YNFKEQ. The CDR3: CASSQELGEMSYEQYF. CDR3 DNA: TGTGCCAGCAGCCAAGAGTTAGGGGAGATGTCCTACGAGCAGTACTTC.

The sample holds a few counts of this clone. The rearrangement joins TRBV25-1 to TRBJ2-7; TRBD1 aligns across 10 bases. The CDR3 covers 17 residues. CDR1 and CDR2 from the germline V gene are MGHDK and SYGVNS. Trimming cost V 4 bases and J 5 bases; bases outside gene matches: 14. Here the CDR3 DNA reads TGTGCCAGCAGTGCCGGGGCGGAGGACAGGGGGATCAACGAGCAGTACTTC. This codes for CASSAGAEDRGINEQYF.

The chain combines TRBV11-2 with TRBJ1-2; tentatively, D is TRBD1 (6 bases). CDR1 and CDR2 from the germline V gene are SGHAT and FQNNGV. The CDR3 extends over 14 amino acids. The V end was cut by 6 bases, the J end by 3 bases, with 14 bases between. This CDR3 reads CASRSVGGYYGYTF. CDR3 coding DNA: TGTGCCAGCAGATCTGTCGGGGGCTACTATGGCTACACCTTC.

This clone showed up just a few times. Additional DNA sequences in this sample encode the identical CDR3. The chain is built from TRBV7-6 and TRBJ1-1; D not resolved. Germline assignment: CDR1 SGHVS and CDR2 FNYEAQ. V was pared by 5 bases and J by 2 bases, with 9 bases between. The CDR3 totals 13 residues. In DNA form, the CDR3 reads TGTGCCAGCAGCACCCAGAGAAACACTGAAGCTTTCTTT. It translates to CASSTQRNTEAFF.

The chain combines TRBV28 with TRBJ1-1, with 8 bases fitting TRBD1. After removal of 5 bases from V and 1 base from J, the junction contained 6 bases not matched to a gene. Germline CDR1 reads MDHEN; CDR2 reads SYDVKM. This CDR3 contains 15 residues. The CDR3 loop reads CASSETGQANTEAFF. CDR3 DNA: TGTGCCAGCAGTGAAACGGGACAGGCGAACACTGAAGCTTTCTTT.

The gene calls are TRBV19 and TRBJ2-3; 9 bases match TRBD1. Germline-derived CDR1 and CDR2 are LNHDA and SQIVND (reference sequence). The CDR3 totals 16 residues. The trim removed 4 bases at V and 2 bases at J, leaving 7 bases unmatched. The CDR3 loop reads CASSRTGTGSTDTQYF. CDR3 nucleotides: TGTGCCAGTAGTAGAACCGGGACAGGGTCCACAGATACGCAGTATTTT. Drawing the rest from reference TRBV19 and TRBJ2-3, the complete variable domain is DGGITQSPKYLFRKEGQNVTLSCEQNLNHDAMYWYRQDPGQGLRLIYYSQIVNDFQKGDIAEGYSVSREKKESFPLTVTSAQKNPTAFYLCASSRTGTGSTDTQYFGPGTRLTVL.

The rearrangement uses TRBV28 and TRBJ1-4; D remains ambiguous. Trimming removed 3 bases from V and 8 bases from J, with 10 bases in between. Germline CDR1 is MDHEN and CDR2 is SYDVKM. This CDR3 spans 13 amino acids. The CDR3 coding sequence is TGTGCCAGCAGTTTGTCGGACCGGGAAAAACTGTTTTTT. Protein product: CASSLSDREKLFF.

This clone has ten or more counts. Other DNA variants within this sample encode the same CDR3. V is TRBV19 and J is TRBJ1-1; D is ambiguous. Germline V CDR1 and CDR2: LNHDA, SQIVND (reference sequence). The V end lost 5 bases, the J end lost 4 bases, and 14 bases lay between the germline ends. The CDR3 totals 14 residues. The CDR3 region has the DNA TGTGCCAGTAGTCCCCCCGGAGGTGGCACTGAAGCTTTCTTT. Its protein is CASSPPGGGTEAFF.

This clone came up once. The V call is TRBV11-2, the J call TRBJ2-3; D call uncertain. Trimming shortened V by 6 bases and J by 0 bases, and 10 bases separated the two germline ends. The CDR3 spans 14 residues. Germline CDR1 is SGHAT and CDR2 is FQNNGV. The DNA of the CDR3 is TGTGCCAGCAGGGAGTGGCTGAGCACAGATACGCAGTATTTT. Translating gives CASREWLSTDTQYF.